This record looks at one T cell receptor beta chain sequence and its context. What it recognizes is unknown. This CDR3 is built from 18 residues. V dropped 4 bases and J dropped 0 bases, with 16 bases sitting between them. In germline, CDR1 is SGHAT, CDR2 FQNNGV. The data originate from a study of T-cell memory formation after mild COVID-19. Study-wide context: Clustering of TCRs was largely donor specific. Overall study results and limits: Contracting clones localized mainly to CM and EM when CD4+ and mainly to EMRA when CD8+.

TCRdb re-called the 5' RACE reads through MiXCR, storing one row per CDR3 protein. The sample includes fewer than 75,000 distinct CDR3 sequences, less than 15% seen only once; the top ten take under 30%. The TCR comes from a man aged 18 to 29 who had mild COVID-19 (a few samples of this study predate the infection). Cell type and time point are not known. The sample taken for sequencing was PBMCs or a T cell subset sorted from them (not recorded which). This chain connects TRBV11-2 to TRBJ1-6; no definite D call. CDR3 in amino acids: CASSWPPGHLSYNSPLHF. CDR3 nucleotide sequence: TGTGCCAGCAGCTGGCCACCGGGCCACCTCTCCTATAATTCACCCCTCCACTTT.